These 17 T cell receptor beta chains originate from one sample sequenced in a study of regulatory T cells in long-lasting Graves disease. Sample time point: persistent/refractory GD, antithyroid drugs over 5 years with positive TRAb. Following extraction of RNA from PBMCs, that RNA was used to make the TCR library. In building TCR beta libraries, iRepertoire HTBI primers were used together with Arm-PCR of CDR3 regions. Each CDR3 protein gets one entry after TCRdb re-called the multiplex PCR reads with MiXCR. The sample yields a few hundred thousand distinct CDR3 sequences, approximately 23% seen once. The sequencing used peripheral blood mononuclear cells (PBMCs), collected when the disease was refractory, from a patient treated with antithyroid drugs. These receptor sequences come from a woman aged 40 to 49 with Graves disease.

The chain employs TRBV28 and TRBJ2-1; 7 nucleotides align to TRBD2. CDR3 size: 15 residues. Germline V gene lookup returns CDR1 MDHEN and CDR2 SYDVKM. Trimming took 6 bases from V and 9 from J; bases not matched to a gene: 14. The CDR3 region has the DNA TGTGCCAGCAGCTTCCGAGGGGCGGGAGTAACTGAGCAGTTCTTC. Its translation is CASSFRGAGVTEQFF.

To note about this clonotype: A much larger clonotype is one base distant, so this may be a read error. The chain is built from TRBV20-1 and TRBJ2-5, with TRBD1 matching 7 bases. The CDR3 extends over 17 amino acids. With V trimmed by 5 bases and J by 6 bases, 21 bases remained unmatched. CDR1 and CDR2 (germline): DFQATT, SNEGSKA (reference sequence). Here the CDR3 DNA reads TGCAGTGCTCTTACAACAGGGGACAGTGGGTTTGCGAAGACCCAGTACTTC. Its protein is CSALTTGDSGFAKTQYF.

This clonotype was recorded many times. V gene TRBV28 combines with J gene TRBJ1-1, with D tentatively TRBD1 (6 bases). The CDR3 consists of 15 residues. Trimming cost V 7 bases and J 1 base, with 16 bases left between them. Germline assignment: CDR1 MDHEN and CDR2 SYDVKM. CDR3 sequence reads: CASTTIGQPNTEAFF. The CDR3 DNA sequence: TGTGCCAGCACCACTATAGGACAGCCGAACACTGAAGCTTTCTTT.

This clonotype was observed at least ten times. V is TRBV11-2 and J is TRBJ2-5; D possibly corresponds to TRBD2 (6 bases). Germline values: CDR1 SGHAT, CDR2 FQNNGV. The V end lost 6 bases, the J end lost 1 base, and 9 bases lay between the germline ends. The CDR3 is 13 amino acids. CDR3 residues: CASRGLPQETQYF. The CDR3 nucleotides read TGTGCCAGCAGGGGACTTCCCCAAGAGACCCAGTACTTC.

Ten or more counts support this clonotype. The chain combines TRBV12-3 or TRBV12-4 with TRBJ2-7; the match to TRBD1 covers 8 bases. V shed 7 bases and J 4 bases; nucleotides not matched to a gene: 3. The CDR3 has 12 amino acids. This CDR3 reads CASTRTGYEQYF. The CDR3, as DNA: TGTGCCAGCACCAGGACAGGGTACGAGCAGTACTTC.

This clonotype was picked up many times. V gene TRBV7-9 combines with J gene TRBJ1-4, with a weak D call TRBD1 (6 bases). V lost 6 bases, J lost 3 bases, and 14 bases lay in between. Germline-derived CDR1 and CDR2 are SEHNR and FQNEAQ (reference sequence). The CDR3 totals 15 residues. The CDR3 DNA is TGTGCCAGCAGGTCAAACAGGGACCCTAATGAAAAACTGTTTTTT. Translated, it gives CASRSNRDPNEKLFF.

This clonotype came up many times. The chain uses TRBV28 and TRBJ2-7, with 9 bases matching TRBD2. The CDR3 totals 16 residues. V lost 4 bases, J lost 3 bases, and 10 bases stayed unmatched. Germline CDR1 MDHEN, CDR2 SYDVKM. CDR3 loop: CASSSQTSGANYEQYF. The DNA of the CDR3 is TGTGCCAGCAGTTCCCAGACTAGCGGAGCGAACTACGAGCAGTACTTC.

This clonotype was detected a few times. The chain combines TRBV11-2 with TRBJ2-7; 9 bases align to TRBD2. Germline V lookup: CDR1 SGHAT, CDR2 FQNNGV. V gave up 1 base and J gave up 2 bases; unmatched junction bases: 3. This CDR3 is built from 15 residues. The CDR3 DNA follows: TGTGCCAGCAGCTTAGCTGTAGCGGGAGCCTACGAGCAGTACTTC. This sequence encodes CASSLAVAGAYEQYF. Looking up the rest from reference TRBV11-2 and TRBJ2-7 gives the full variable domain: EAGVAQSPRYKIIEKRQSVAFWCNPISGHATLYWYQQILGQGPKLLIQFQNNGVVDDSQLPKDRFSAERLKGVDSTLKIQPAKLEDSAVYLCASSLAVAGAYEQYFGPGTRLTVT.

This clonotype has ten or more counts. The chain employs TRBV28 and TRBJ2-7; D perhaps matches TRBD2 (7 bases). V shed 2 bases and J shed 4 bases, with 12 bases lying between them. Germline loops: CDR1 MDHEN, CDR2 SYDVKM. The CDR3 consists of 14 residues. The CDR3 loop is CASSLTGGPYEQYF. CDR3 coding DNA: TGTGCCAGCAGTTTAACGGGGGGCCCATACGAGCAGTACTTC.

The chain has TRBV3-1 and TRBJ2-7, with 9 bases lining up with TRBD1. Germline V gene lookup returns CDR1 LGHDT and CDR2 YNNKEL (reference sequence). The CDR3 spans 15 residues. The V segment lost 3 bases and the J segment 5 bases; nucleotides outside the gene matches: 8. The CDR3: CASSQGQGGPDEQYF. CDR3 nucleotides: TGTGCCAGCAGCCAGGGACAGGGAGGCCCTGACGAGCAGTACTTC.

The chain couples TRBV6-2 or TRBV6-3 to TRBJ2-2; D possibly matches TRBD1 or TRBD2 (6 bases each). The germline gives CDR1 MNHEY, CDR2 SVGEGT. Trimming stripped 5 bases from V and 3 bases from J, with 13 bases between. The CDR3 is made up of 15 amino acids. This CDR3 reads CASSDSGAHTGELFF. CDR3 DNA: TGTGCCAGCAGTGATTCGGGGGCTCACACCGGGGAGCTGTTTTTT.

This clonotype occurred many times. Here the CDR3 reads CASSLEPHSETQYF. CDR3 nucleotides: TGTGCCAGCAGCTTAGAACCCCACTCGGAGACCCAGTACTTC. The rearrangement uses TRBV11-2 and TRBJ2-5; D is ambiguous. V was pared by 0 bases and J by 5 bases, with 10 bases between. The germline V gene has CDR1 SGHAT and CDR2 FQNNGV. The CDR3 runs to 14 residues.

This clonotype was seen at least ten times. V is TRBV7-9 and J is TRBJ2-5; D gene uncertain. The CDR3 is made up of 12 amino acids. V was cut by 6 bases and J by 2 bases, with 7 bases left in between. The germline V gene has CDR1 SEHNR and CDR2 FQNEAQ (reference sequence). The CDR3 protein is CASSWRQETQYF. The CDR3 DNA reads as TGTGCCAGCAGTTGGCGACAAGAGACCCAGTACTTC.

Ten or more counts support this clonotype. V is TRBV11-2 and J is TRBJ2-2; 8 bases match TRBD2. CDR3 size: 19 residues. The germline V gene has CDR1 SGHAT and CDR2 FQNNGV. The trim removed 0 bases at V and 0 bases at J, leaving 9 bases unmatched. CDR3 loop: CASSLDRSSGKTNTGELFF. The CDR3 nucleotides read TGTGCCAGCAGCTTAGATCGTAGTAGCGGGAAAACGAACACCGGGGAGCTGTTTTTT.

The CDR3 protein is CSALGPGNYEQYF. The CDR3 region has the DNA TGCAGTGCCCTAGGACCAGGGAACTACGAGCAGTACTTC. This chain uses TRBV20-1 with TRBJ2-7, with D perhaps TRBD1 (5 bases). CDR1 DFQATT and CDR2 SNEGSKA come from the germline V gene (reference sequence). Trimming removed 6 bases at V and 3 bases at J, with 15 bases between. The CDR3 has 13 residues.

This clonotype was observed at least ten times. The chain is built from TRBV24-1 and TRBJ1-5; D might be TRBD1 (5 bases). Germline CDR1 reads KGHDR; CDR2 reads SFDVKD. Trimming pared 4 bases from V and 2 bases from J, leaving 11 bases between. This CDR3 region has 15 residues. This CDR3 reads CATSDTQGGNQPQHF. CDR3 nucleotides: TGTGCCACCAGTGACACCCAGGGCGGCAATCAGCCCCAGCATTTT.

This clonotype has just one count. This chain uses TRBV7-2 with TRBJ2-7; 10 nucleotides line up with TRBD1. Germline assignment: CDR1 SGHTA and CDR2 FQGNSA. The CDR3 has 12 amino acids. With 7 bases clipped from V and 6 bases from J, the junction kept 3 bases outside the gene matches. CDR3 sequence: CASTGQGSEQYF. In DNA, the CDR3 is TGTGCCAGCACGGGACAGGGGAGCGAGCAGTACTTC.